The source of this T cell receptor (beta chain) is a study of blood T cell repertoires in COVID-19 (TCRdb year 2020). With regard to the full study: Collaborator samples came from the United States, Italy and Spain and covered acute and convalescent phases of COVID-19. The prospective study material was composed of cDNA or gDNA derived from T cells, B-cell-depleted T cells, or PBMCs. Subjects who had been exposed to COVID-19, were actively infected with it, or had recovered from it provided the deeply sampled blood TCRbeta repertoires that made up the dataset. The repertoires were released in a freely available public database meant as a resource for research on the immune response to SARS-CoV-2. The samples were drawn from two sources: the first 160 participants of the ongoing ImmuneRACE study, and 1,000 to 1,500 subjects contributed by 6 global collaborators. The sample metadata nearly always contained a de-identified subject ID, COVID-19 status, age in years and sex. Where HLA class I and class II types were available, the types were taken from metadata supplied by the sample provider, not from assay-based typing. Here is what the overall study found, with its caveats: How much clinical and demographic metadata was included differed by source and by participant, and the metadata was provided uncurated.

The immunoSEQ Assay, a bias-controlled multiplex PCR, was used to amplify TCRbeta CDR3 regions from genomic DNA. In the authors' own workflow: The number of nucleated cells in each sample was estimated from the amplification of reference gene primers within the assay. To quantify the absolute abundance of each unique TCRbeta CDR3 rearrangement, sequence reads were collapsed and filtered. For each sample, productive Simpson clonality was calculated as the square root of Simpson's diversity index over productive rearrangements. Sourced from immuneACCESS, this table was stored by TCRdb with only in-frame sequences that have V and J called. A share of the clones is absent; for the studies checked, an unresolved V gene accounts for under half, and the remainder has no known explanation. V and J calls and clone size follow that table, whereas D and trimming were derived from the DNA. For this sample there are approximately 150,000 clones; roughly 87% appear just once. The ten largest clones add up to roughly 4% of the sample.

Comment on this clone: Its antigen is still unknown. Base qualities are not provided; no much larger clone lies one nucleotide away.

Enrolling through a virtual design, the prospective study's participants ranged in age from about 18 to 89 years and lived across roughly 23 United States geographic areas. In the prospective study, cohorts were assigned on the basis of participant-reported clinical history obtained from a screening survey and a study questionnaire. A participant counted as exposed if, within 2 weeks of entering the study, that participant had been in contact with someone who had a PCR-confirmed or clinician-diagnosed COVID-19 case. In the prospective study, whole blood, serum and a nasopharyngeal or oropharyngeal swab were collected from each participant by mobile phlebotomists. Over a roughly two-month period, participants in the prospective study had the option of providing additional blood draws and questionnaires. Before DNA extraction, prospective study blood samples were shipped either frozen or at room temperature.

The V end gives up 0 bases and the J end 5 bases, leaving 12 bases in the junction not matched to a gene. The CDR3 has 18 amino acids, counting the end cysteine and phenylalanine. CDR3 DNA is the only sequence kept; it has 54 bases, read in frame from the first base. The germline V gene sets CDR1 to SGDLS and CDR2 to YYNGEE. The receptor comes from a woman aged 40 to 50 who had been exposed to COVID-19. The sample comprised PBMCs or T cells enriched from blood (not recorded which). Rearrangement joined TRBV9 to TRBJ2-1, with TRBD2 matching 9 junction bases. CDR3 reads: CASSVGSWGGREDNEQFF. The nucleotide sequence is TGTGCCAGCAGCGTAGGGAGTTGGGGCGGGAGGGAAGACAATGAGCAGTTCTTC.